This T cell receptor (beta chain) comes out of a study of identical twins. A single record per CDR3 protein comes from TCRdb applying MiXCR to the 5' RACE reads. The repertoire holds approximately 620,000 distinct CDR3 sequences, with 8.6% as singletons. At least ten counts were recorded for this clonotype. Its antigen remains unidentified. Losses at the gene ends were 7 bases for V and 6 bases for J; bases not matched to a gene: 16. The CDR3 length is 17 residues. General study results and limits: Fewer insertions marked abundant cord blood beta clonotypes; young adult naive trended weakly, memory not at all. Twin sharing of out-of-frame TCR alpha was underestimated by models in monozygotic pairs. Rather than following the same donors, the conclusions depended on cross-sectional statistical analysis. Alpha sequences out of frame and shared by twins had excess low generation probability.

These data were likewise used in another study, on yellow fever vaccine responses in identical twins.

Sequences were obtained from PBMCs. The TCR sequence derives from a woman aged 18-29 years in good health. The chain combines TRBV12-3 or TRBV12-4 with TRBJ2-7, with 12 bases lining up with TRBD1. The CDR3 loop is CASTPGQGARKLLEQYF. The DNA of the CDR3 is TGTGCCAGCACCCCGGGACAGGGGGCGCGGAAGCTCCTCGAGCAGTACTTC.